This entry concerns a single T cell receptor (beta chain). This record belongs to a study of cytomegalovirus exposure and HLA in healthy donors. V trimming: 3 bases; J trimming: 5 bases; junction bases outside the gene matches: 16. This CDR3 comprises 19 residues. Germline values: CDR1 LGHNA, CDR2 YNFKEQ. 13 Jbeta primers and 60 Vbeta primers were used for the PCR. Measured with immunoSEQ multiplex PCR; TCRdb has only the in-frame clones, and not every one. This table lists roughly 84,000 clones. This rearrangement joins TRBV4-2 to TRBJ2-7; 13 bases align to TRBD2. This receptor was obtained from a man between 50 and 59 years old in good health and CMV-seronegative. Specimen: PBMCs. The CDR3 DNA follows: TGTGCCAGCAGCCATGGGAGACTAGCGGGGGGTAAACTCTGGAACGAGCAGTACTTC. Protein: CASSHGRLAGGKLWNEQYF.